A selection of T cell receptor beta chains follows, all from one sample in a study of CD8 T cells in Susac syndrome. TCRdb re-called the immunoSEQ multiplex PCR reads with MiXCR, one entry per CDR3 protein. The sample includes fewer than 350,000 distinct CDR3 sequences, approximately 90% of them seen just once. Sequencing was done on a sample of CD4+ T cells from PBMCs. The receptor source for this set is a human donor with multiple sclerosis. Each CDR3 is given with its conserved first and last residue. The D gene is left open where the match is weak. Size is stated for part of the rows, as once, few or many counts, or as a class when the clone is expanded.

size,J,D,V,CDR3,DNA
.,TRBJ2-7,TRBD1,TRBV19,CASAGTALGEQYF,TGTGCCAGTGCCGGGACAGCTCTAGGGGAGCAGTACTTC
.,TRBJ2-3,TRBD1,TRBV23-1,CASSPLVGQGASDTQYF,TGCGCCAGCAGCCCACTCGTAGGACAGGGGGCATCAGATACGCAGTATTTT
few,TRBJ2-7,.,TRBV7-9,CASSLGLAREAGEQYF,TGTGCCAGCAGCTTAGGACTTGCCCGAGAGGCCGGGGAGCAGTACTTC
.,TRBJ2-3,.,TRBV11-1,CASSSERTKDTQYF,TGTGCCAGCAGCTCGGAACGAACCAAAGATACGCAGTATTTT
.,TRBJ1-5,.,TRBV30,CAWSVQGGQPQHF,TGTGCCTGGAGTGTACAGGGCGGGCAGCCCCAGCATTTT
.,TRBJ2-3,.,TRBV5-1,CASSWGLGGASTDTQYF,TGCGCCAGCAGCTGGGGGTTGGGGGGGGCCAGCACAGATACGCAGTATTTT
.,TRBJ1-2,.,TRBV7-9,CASSYRGTTTYGYTF,TGTGCCAGCAGCTACCGCGGGACAACGACGTATGGCTACACCTTC
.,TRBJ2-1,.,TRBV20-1,CSARAIFGSDNEQFF,TGCAGTGCTAGAGCCATCTTTGGTAGCGACAATGAGCAGTTCTTC
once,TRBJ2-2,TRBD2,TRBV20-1,CSASLVAGGHVTGELFF,TGCAGTGCTAGTTTGGTAGCGGGAGGGCATGTCACCGGGGAGCTGTTTTTT
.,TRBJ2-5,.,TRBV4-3,CASSQNPRGQETQYF,TGCGCCAGCAGCCAAAATCCCAGGGGCCAAGAGACCCAGTACTTC
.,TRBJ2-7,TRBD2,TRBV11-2,CASSFKLRGGEQYF,TGTGCCAGCAGCTTTAAACTACGGGGGGGAGAGCAGTACTTC
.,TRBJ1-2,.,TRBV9,CASRAGVYGYTF,TGTGCCAGCAGGGCAGGGGTCTATGGCTACACCTTC
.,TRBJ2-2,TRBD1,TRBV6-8,CASRPGTGRAGELFF,TGTGCCAGCAGGCCCGGGACAGGCCGCGCCGGGGAGCTGTTTTTT
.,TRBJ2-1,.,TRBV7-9,CASRNTDTYNEQFF,TGTGCCAGCAGGAACACAGACACCTACAATGAGCAGTTCTTC
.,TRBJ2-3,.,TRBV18,CASSPKTGTDTQYF,TGTGCCAGCTCACCCAAGACAGGCACAGATACGCAGTATTTT
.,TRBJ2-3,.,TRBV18,CASSPLSGTSTDTQYF,TGTGCCAGCTCACCACTAAGTGGCACCAGCACAGATACGCAGTATTTT
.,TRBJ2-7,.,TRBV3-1,CASNQGAGYEQYF,TGTGCCAGCAACCAAGGGGCTGGGTACGAGCAGTACTTC
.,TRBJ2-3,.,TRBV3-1,CASSQRGGERGYF,TGTGCCAGCAGCCAACGGGGAGGCGAACGAGGGTATTTT
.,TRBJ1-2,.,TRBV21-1,CASDTRDRGEGYTF,TGTGCCAGCGACACCCGGGACAGGGGAGAAGGCTACACCTTC
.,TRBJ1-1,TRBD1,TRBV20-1,CSAATGGSTEAFF,TGCAGTGCTGCGACAGGGGGGAGTACTGAAGCTTTCTTT
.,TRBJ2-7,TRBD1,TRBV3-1,CASSLSASGGYEQYF,TGTGCCAGCAGCCTCTCGGCATCAGGGGGATACGAGCAGTACTTC
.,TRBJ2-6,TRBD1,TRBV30,CAWSVPWDRSSGANVLTF,TGTGCCTGGAGTGTCCCCTGGGACAGGAGCTCTGGGGCCAACGTCCTGACTTTC
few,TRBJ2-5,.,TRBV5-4,CASSVRGQETQYF,TGTGCCAGCAGTGTTCGGGGGCAAGAGACCCAGTACTTC
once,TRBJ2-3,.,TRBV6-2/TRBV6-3,CASSRDGDTQYF,TGTGCCAGCAGCCGGGACGGTGATACGCAGTATTTT
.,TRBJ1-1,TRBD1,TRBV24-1,CATSDFKHRGRDVRTEAFF,TGTGCCACCAGTGATTTTAAGCATAGGGGGCGAGATGTGAGAACTGAAGCTTTCTTT
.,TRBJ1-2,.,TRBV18,CASSNRNSTNYGYTF,TGTGCCAGCTCCAACCGAAACAGCACTAACTATGGCTACACCTTC
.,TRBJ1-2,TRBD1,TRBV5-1,CASSLGQGLNYGYTF,TGCGCCAGCAGCTTAGGACAGGGGTTGAACTATGGCTACACCTTC
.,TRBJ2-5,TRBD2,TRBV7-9,CASSPPGTSGEETQYF,TGTGCCAGCAGCCCCCCCGGGACTAGCGGTGAAGAGACCCAGTACTTC
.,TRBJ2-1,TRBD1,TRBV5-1,CASSLVAGGNNEQFF,TGCGCCAGCAGCTTGGTGGCAGGGGGAAACAATGAGCAGTTCTTC
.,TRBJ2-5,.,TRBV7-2,CASSPRVSQYF,TGTGCCAGCAGCCCGAGGGTATCCCAGTACTTC
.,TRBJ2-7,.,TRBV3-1,CASSPQYSSWGANEQYF,TGTGCCAGCAGCCCCCAATATTCCTCTTGGGGGGCAAACGAGCAGTACTTC
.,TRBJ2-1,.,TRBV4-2,CASSQELSMEVGFF,TGTGCCAGCAGCCAAGAACTGAGTATGGAAGTCGGGTTCTTC
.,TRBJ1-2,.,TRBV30,CAWSVVPSGYTF,TGTGCCTGGAGTGTCGTACCTAGTGGCTACACCTTC